What follows is one T cell receptor beta chain and its context. Its target is not known. The data derive from a study of OX40 agonist ivuxolimab in advanced cancers. Whole-study context: Given to patients was ivuxolimab, an agonistic anti-OX40 (CD134) antibody. General study results and limits: Within 6 weeks, CD4+ and CD8+ blood T cells expanded clonally at 0.1 to 3.0 mg/kg.

Generated by immunoSEQ multiplex PCR, the TCRdb table keeps only in-frame clones and is missing some. Of 6,500 to 8,000 clones detected, roughly 77% appear once; the ten largest clones hold roughly 27%. The V and J ends lost 3 bases and 4 bases, in that order; junction bases with no gene match: 8. Germline V lookup: CDR1 GTSNPN, CDR2 SVGIG (reference sequence). The CDR3 length is 14 residues. V gene TRBV30 combines with J gene TRBJ1-1; TRBD1 agrees at 7 bases. The sequence came from an adult with an advanced solid tumor such as melanoma, head and neck, liver or kidney cancer. Here the sequenced sample was CD4+ or CD8+ T cells sorted from blood, taken in a trial of the OX40 agonist ivuxolimab. For the CDR3, the DNA is TGTGCCTGGAGCGAGAGGGGGCTGGGCACTGAAGCTTTCTTT. This sequence encodes CAWSERGLGTEAFF.